The clone carrying this T cell receptor beta chain was seen only a few times. Its antigen remains unknown. The TCR beta CDR3 regions underwent amplification using RNA transcripts as the source. Carried out on the TCR CDR3, a first-round RT-PCR used the HTBI primer set. TCRdb ran MiXCR on the multiplex PCR reads and lists one entry per CDR3 protein. This table holds about 270,000 distinct CDR3 sequences, nearly 15% found once. The data were obtained in a study of T cells in Graves' hyperthyroidism and ophthalmopathy. General study points: Using 13 V-J features, a model discriminated ophthalmopathy from stable hyperthyroidism. Most thyroid clonotypes that were expanded above 0.001 also turned up in blood.

Uncontrolled infections, other autoimmune diseases, pregnancy or lactation led to exclusion of patients. The blood sample was taken at first hyperthyroidism diagnosis, before any ophthalmopathy symptoms. Looked up from germline, CDR1 is KGHDR and CDR2 is SFDVKD. V lost 7 bases and J lost 4; bases outside the gene matches: 4. The CDR3 contains 13 residues. The sequence was obtained from a woman between 45 and 65 years old with Graves' hyperthyroidism that later progressed to Graves' ophthalmopathy. The V and J genes are TRBV24-1 and TRBJ1-1; TRBD1 aligns across 8 bases. Sequenced material: blood. As DNA, the CDR3 is TGTGCCACCAGATTAACAGGGGGCACTGAAGCTTTCTTT. Translated, it gives CATRLTGGTEAFF.